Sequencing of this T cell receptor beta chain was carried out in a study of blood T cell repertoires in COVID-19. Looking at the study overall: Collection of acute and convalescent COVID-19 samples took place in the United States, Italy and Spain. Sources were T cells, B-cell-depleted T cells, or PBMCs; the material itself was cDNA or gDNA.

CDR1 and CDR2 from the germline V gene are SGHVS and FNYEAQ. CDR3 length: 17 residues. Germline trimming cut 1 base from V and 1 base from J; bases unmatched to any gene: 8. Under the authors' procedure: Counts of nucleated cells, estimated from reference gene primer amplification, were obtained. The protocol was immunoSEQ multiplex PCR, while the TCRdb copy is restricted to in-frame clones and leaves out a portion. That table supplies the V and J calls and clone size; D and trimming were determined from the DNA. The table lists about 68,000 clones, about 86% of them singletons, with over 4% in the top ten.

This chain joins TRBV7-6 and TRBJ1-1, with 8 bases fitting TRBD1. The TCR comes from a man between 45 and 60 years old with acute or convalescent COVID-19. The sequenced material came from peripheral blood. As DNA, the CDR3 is TGTGCCAGCAGCTTAGGATATTCAGGGGGCGCGAACACTGAAGCTTTCTTT. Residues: CASSLGYSGGANTEAFF. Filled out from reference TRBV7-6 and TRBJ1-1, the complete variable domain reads GAGVSQSPRYKVTKRGQDVALRCDPISGHVSLYWYRQALGQGPEFLTYFNYEAQQDKSGLPNDRFSAERPEGSISTLTIQRTEQRDSAMYRCASSLGYSGGANTEAFFGQGTRLTVV.